These T cell receptor beta chains were read from a single sample in a study of cytomegalovirus exposure and HLA in healthy donors. This table comes from immunoSEQ multiplex PCR, and its TCRdb copy is limited to in-frame clones, with some not included. The sample has over 110,000 clones; around three quarters are singletons. The specimen was PBMCs. The receptors here all came from a woman between 40 and 50 years old in good health and CMV-seropositive. Both conserved end residues are part of each CDR3. D genes are given only for firm matches. The size field is filled for only some rows; it gives once, few, many or a size class.

cdr3_length: 15; j_call: TRBJ1-3; v_call: TRBV7-8; d_call: NA; clone_size: NA; cdr3_aa: CASSPGGYSGNTIYF; cdr3_nt: TGTGCCAGCAGCCCTGGGGGGTACTCTGGAAACACCATATATTTT
cdr3_length: 14; j_call: TRBJ2-1; v_call: TRBV7-9; d_call: NA; clone_size: NA; cdr3_aa: CASSSPWRGNEQFF; cdr3_nt: TGTGCCAGCAGCTCCCCTTGGAGGGGCAATGAGCAGTTCTTC
cdr3_length: 15; j_call: TRBJ2-7; v_call: TRBV27; d_call: NA; clone_size: NA; cdr3_aa: CASSLYGGGFHEQYF; cdr3_nt: TGTGCCAGCAGTTTATACGGTGGGGGGTTCCACGAGCAGTACTTC
cdr3_length: 12; j_call: TRBJ2-2; v_call: TRBV6-5; d_call: NA; clone_size: few; cdr3_aa: CASSQNTGELFF; cdr3_nt: TGTGCCAGCAGTCAGAACACCGGGGAGCTGTTTTTT
cdr3_length: 17; j_call: TRBJ1-1; v_call: TRBV4-2; d_call: NA; clone_size: NA; cdr3_aa: CASSQEARRLMNTEAFF; cdr3_nt: TGTGCCAGCAGCCAAGAAGCTCGGAGACTTATGAACACTGAAGCTTTCTTT
cdr3_length: 12; j_call: TRBJ2-1; v_call: TRBV5-1; d_call: NA; clone_size: NA; cdr3_aa: CASSLEGNEQFF; cdr3_nt: TGCGCCAGCAGCTTAGAGGGCAATGAGCAGTTCTTC
cdr3_length: 13; j_call: TRBJ1-5; v_call: TRBV6-5; d_call: NA; clone_size: NA; cdr3_aa: CASSYGENQPQHF; cdr3_nt: TGTGCCAGCAGTTACGGGGAGAATCAGCCCCAGCATTTT
cdr3_length: 15; j_call: TRBJ1-2; v_call: TRBV28; d_call: NA; clone_size: NA; cdr3_aa: CASSLPGYRGVGYTF; cdr3_nt: TGTGCCAGCAGTCTCCCTGGGTATCGCGGAGTAGGCTACACCTTC
cdr3_length: 16; j_call: TRBJ1-1; v_call: TRBV7-9; d_call: NA; clone_size: NA; cdr3_aa: CASSLGYREMNTEAFF; cdr3_nt: TGTGCCAGCAGCTTAGGTTACAGGGAGATGAACACTGAAGCTTTCTTT
cdr3_length: 15; j_call: TRBJ2-7; v_call: TRBV2; d_call: NA; clone_size: NA; cdr3_aa: CASSDTREASYEQYF; cdr3_nt: TGTGCCAGCAGTGATACGAGGGAGGCATCCTACGAGCAGTACTTC
cdr3_length: 16; j_call: TRBJ2-1; v_call: TRBV29-1; d_call: TRBD2; clone_size: NA; cdr3_aa: CSVGLAGGPSYNEQFF; cdr3_nt: TGCAGCGTAGGACTAGCGGGAGGGCCCTCCTACAATGAGCAGTTCTTC
cdr3_length: 13; j_call: TRBJ2-1; v_call: TRBV10-1; d_call: NA; clone_size: NA; cdr3_aa: CASSEVGRGEQFF; cdr3_nt: TGCGCCAGCAGTGAGGTAGGACGGGGTGAGCAGTTCTTC
cdr3_length: 14; j_call: TRBJ2-1; v_call: TRBV5-4; d_call: TRBD1; clone_size: NA; cdr3_aa: CASSPGTGFNEQFF; cdr3_nt: TGTGCCAGCAGCCCGGGGACAGGGTTTAATGAGCAGTTCTTC
cdr3_length: 16; j_call: TRBJ2-2; v_call: TRBV4-1; d_call: NA; clone_size: NA; cdr3_aa: CASSPRSFREYGELFF; cdr3_nt: TGCGCCAGCAGCCCAAGATCGTTTAGGGAGTACGGGGAGCTGTTTTTT
cdr3_length: 15; j_call: TRBJ2-7; v_call: TRBV4-1; d_call: NA; clone_size: NA; cdr3_aa: CASSQASGSNYEQYF; cdr3_nt: TGCGCCAGCAGCCAAGCTTCGGGGTCCAACTACGAGCAGTACTTC
cdr3_length: 14; j_call: TRBJ1-2; v_call: TRBV11-2; d_call: NA; clone_size: NA; cdr3_aa: CASSPSGDHYGYTF; cdr3_nt: TGTGCCAGCAGCCCGTCGGGGGATCACTATGGCTACACCTTC
cdr3_length: 13; j_call: TRBJ2-1; v_call: TRBV11-3; d_call: TRBD2; clone_size: NA; cdr3_aa: CASSLGGHNEQFF; cdr3_nt: TGTGCCAGCAGCTTGGGAGGGCACAATGAGCAGTTCTTC
cdr3_length: 15; j_call: TRBJ2-5; v_call: TRBV5-1; d_call: TRBD2; clone_size: NA; cdr3_aa: CASSLGAGGGETQYF; cdr3_nt: TGCGCCAGCAGCTTGGGAGCGGGAGGTGGAGAGACCCAGTACTTC
cdr3_length: 11; j_call: TRBJ1-4; v_call: TRBV2; d_call: NA; clone_size: NA; cdr3_aa: CASTPQGKLFF; cdr3_nt: TGTGCCAGCACCCCCCAGGGAAAACTGTTTTTT
cdr3_length: 15; j_call: TRBJ1-5; v_call: TRBV4-1; d_call: NA; clone_size: NA; cdr3_aa: CASSPQVNSNQPQHF; cdr3_nt: TGCGCCAGCAGCCCGCAGGTTAATAGCAATCAGCCCCAGCATTTT
cdr3_length: 12; j_call: TRBJ1-5; v_call: TRBV6-5; d_call: NA; clone_size: once; cdr3_aa: CASSVPNMPQHF; cdr3_nt: TGTGCCAGCAGTGTCCCCAACATGCCCCAGCATTTT
cdr3_length: 19; j_call: TRBJ2-6; v_call: TRBV7-8; d_call: TRBD2; clone_size: NA; cdr3_aa: CASSALTSGLTSGANVLTF; cdr3_nt: TGTGCCAGCAGCGCCCTGACTAGCGGCCTAACCTCTGGGGCCAACGTCCTGACTTTC
cdr3_length: 13; j_call: TRBJ2-7; v_call: TRBV19; d_call: TRBD2; clone_size: NA; cdr3_aa: CASSNRGEYEQYF; cdr3_nt: TGTGCCAGTAGTAACCGGGGGGAGTACGAGCAGTACTTC
cdr3_length: 12; j_call: TRBJ1-5; v_call: TRBV7-2; d_call: NA; clone_size: NA; cdr3_aa: CASSRDNQPQHF; cdr3_nt: TGTGCCAGCAGCCGGGACAATCAGCCCCAGCATTTT
cdr3_length: 15; j_call: TRBJ2-1; v_call: TRBV7-8; d_call: TRBD1; clone_size: few; cdr3_aa: CASSQGERSYNEQFF; cdr3_nt: TGTGCCAGCAGCCAGGGGGAGAGGTCCTACAATGAGCAGTTCTTC
cdr3_length: 13; j_call: TRBJ2-1; v_call: TRBV5-1; d_call: NA; clone_size: NA; cdr3_aa: CASSLNRYNEQFF; cdr3_nt: TGCGCCAGCAGCTTGAACAGGTACAATGAGCAGTTCTTC
cdr3_length: 15; j_call: TRBJ2-2; v_call: TRBV5-1; d_call: TRBD2; clone_size: NA; cdr3_aa: CASSSAGGSAGELFF; cdr3_nt: TGCGCCAGCAGCTCAGCGGGAGGATCGGCTGGGGAGCTGTTTTTT
cdr3_length: 13; j_call: TRBJ2-3; v_call: TRBV19; d_call: TRBD2; clone_size: NA; cdr3_aa: CASSSRSGDGRYF; cdr3_nt: TGTGCCAGTAGTTCAAGAAGCGGGGATGGAAGGTATTTT
cdr3_length: 15; j_call: TRBJ2-3; v_call: TRBV27; d_call: NA; clone_size: NA; cdr3_aa: CASSQGRGFTDTQYF; cdr3_nt: TGTGCCAGCAGTCAAGGCAGAGGATTCACAGATACGCAGTATTTT
cdr3_length: 15; j_call: TRBJ1-5; v_call: TRBV6-1; d_call: NA; clone_size: NA; cdr3_aa: CASSEGIYSNQPQHF; cdr3_nt: TGTGCCAGCAGTGAAGGAATCTATAGCAATCAGCCCCAGCATTTT
cdr3_length: 13; j_call: TRBJ1-6; v_call: TRBV30; d_call: NA; clone_size: few; cdr3_aa: CAWSVLSYSPLHF; cdr3_nt: TGTGCCTGGAGTGTTTTGAGTTATTCACCCCTCCACTTT
cdr3_length: 14; j_call: TRBJ2-7; v_call: TRBV6-6; d_call: NA; clone_size: NA; cdr3_aa: CASSSRQVAYEQYF; cdr3_nt: TGTGCCAGCAGTTCCAGACAGGTGGCCTACGAGCAGTACTTC
cdr3_length: 14; j_call: TRBJ1-1; v_call: TRBV27; d_call: NA; clone_size: NA; cdr3_aa: CASSFWGQGTEAFF; cdr3_nt: TGTGCCAGCAGTTTTTGGGGGCAGGGTACTGAAGCTTTCTTT
cdr3_length: 17; j_call: TRBJ2-1; v_call: TRBV10-3; d_call: TRBD2; clone_size: once; cdr3_aa: CAISTRREGGPGNEQFF; cdr3_nt: TGTGCCATCTCAACTCGACGGGAGGGCGGCCCTGGGAATGAGCAGTTCTTC
cdr3_length: 15; j_call: TRBJ2-3; v_call: TRBV18; d_call: TRBD2; clone_size: few; cdr3_aa: CASSPVRELSNTQYF; cdr3_nt: TGTGCCAGCTCACCAGTGCGGGAGTTGAGTAATACGCAGTATTTT
cdr3_length: 12; j_call: TRBJ1-1; v_call: TRBV14; d_call: NA; clone_size: NA; cdr3_aa: CASSQRGLEAFF; cdr3_nt: TGTGCCAGCAGCCAAAGGGGCCTTGAAGCTTTCTTT